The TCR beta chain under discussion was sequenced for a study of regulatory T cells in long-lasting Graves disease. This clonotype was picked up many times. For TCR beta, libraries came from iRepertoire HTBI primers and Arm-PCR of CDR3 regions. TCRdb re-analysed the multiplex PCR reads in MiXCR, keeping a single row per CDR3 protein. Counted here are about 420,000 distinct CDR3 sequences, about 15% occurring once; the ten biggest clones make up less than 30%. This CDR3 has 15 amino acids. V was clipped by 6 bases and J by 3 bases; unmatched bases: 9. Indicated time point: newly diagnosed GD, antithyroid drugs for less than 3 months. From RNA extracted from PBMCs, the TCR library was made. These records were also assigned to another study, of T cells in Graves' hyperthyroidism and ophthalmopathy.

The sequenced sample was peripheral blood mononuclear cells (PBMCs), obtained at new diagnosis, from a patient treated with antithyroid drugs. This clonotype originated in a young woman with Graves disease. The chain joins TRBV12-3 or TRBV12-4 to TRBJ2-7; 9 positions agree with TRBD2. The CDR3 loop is CASRLTSGLDYEQYF. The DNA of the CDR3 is TGTGCCAGCAGGCTCACTAGCGGGCTGGACTACGAGCAGTACTTC.